Shown below are 17 T cell receptor beta chains from a single sample sequenced in a study of shared clonotypes between healthy human individuals. The protocol was immunoSEQ multiplex PCR, while the TCRdb copy is restricted to in-frame clones and leaves out a portion. The table lists 2 million to 2.5 million clones, 92% of them singletons, with around 0.35% in the top ten. The source material was naive CD4+ T cells from PBMCs. Subset in this sample: CD45RA+ positively selected. The receptors were sampled from a young man in good health. Some clones in this sample may be carry-over from other donors' samples.

V usage is TRBV7-8 and J usage is TRBJ1-5; 10 nucleotides line up with TRBD1. Germline CDR1 is SGHVS and CDR2 is FQNEAQ. The CDR3 is 15 residues long. With 1 base clipped from V and 6 bases from J, the junction kept 3 bases outside the gene matches. DNA of the CDR3: TGTGCCAGCAGCTTAGGACAGGGGGCGATTCAGCCCCAGCATTTT. Protein: CASSLGQGAIQPQHF.

The chain links TRBV5-1 to TRBJ2-5, with D perhaps TRBD1 or TRBD2 (6 bases each). The CDR3 extends over 14 amino acids. Germline V gives CDR1 SGHRS, CDR2 YFSETQ. V was pared by 4 bases and J by 5 bases, with 15 bases between. The CDR3 nucleotides read TGCGCCAGCAGCCCGGGGGCCTGGGAGGAGACCCAGTACTTC. It encodes CASSPGAWEETQYF.

Concerning this clone itself: Other nucleotide sequences from this sample produce the same CDR3. V and J are TRBV2 and TRBJ2-1; D gene uncertain. Germline V gives CDR1 SNHLY, CDR2 FYNNEI. Trimming pared 6 bases from V and 4 bases from J, leaving 4 bases between. The CDR3 is made up of 11 amino acids. The CDR3 bases are TGTGCCAGCAGGGGATACAATGAGCAGTTCTTC. Its protein is CASRGYNEQFF.

This clone was picked up one time. V is TRBV28 and J is TRBJ2-3; the D gene could be TRBD1 or TRBD2 (6 bases each). The germline CDR1 and CDR2 sequences are MDHEN and SYDVKM. With 6 bases removed from V and 1 base from J, the gap between germline ends came to 20 bases. The CDR3 totals 17 residues. The CDR3 spells CASRTGWGRGRTDTQYF. In nucleotides, the CDR3 is TGTGCCAGCAGGACTGGTTGGGGGCGGGGCCGCACAGATACGCAGTATTTT.

The chain is built from TRBV5-1 and TRBJ2-1, with D unclear. Germline V CDR1 and CDR2: SGHRS, YFSETQ. The CDR3 is 12 residues long. V was cut by 4 bases and J by 10 bases, with 12 bases left in between. CDR3 coding DNA: TGCGCCAGCAGCCCCCTTCGAGACGAGCAGTTCTTC. Amino acids: CASSPLRDEQFF. Full variable domain (rest looked up from reference TRBV5-1 and TRBJ2-1): KAGVTQTPRYLIKTRGQQVTLSCSPISGHRSVSWYQQTPGQGLQFLFEYFSETQRNKGNFPGRFSGRQFSNSRSEMNVSTLELGDSALYLCASSPLRDEQFFGPGTRLTVL.

The chain recombines TRBV29-1 with TRBJ2-5; possible D gene TRBD1, 8 bases. The DNA end lines up better with TRBJ2-7; the J call may be wrong. The CDR3 consists of 13 residues. Germline V gene sequence: CDR1 SQVTM, CDR2 ANQGSEA. The CDR3 nucleotides are TGCAGCGTCTTACAGGGGGGGTCCTACGAGCAGTACTTC. Amino acids: CSVLQGGSYEQYF.

The V call is TRBV10-3, the J call TRBJ1-3; D ambiguous. Germline CDR1 reads ENHRY; CDR2 reads SYGVKD. This CDR3 contains 14 residues. The V end was cut by 8 bases, the J end by 0 bases, with 11 bases between. In DNA, the CDR3 is TGTGCCATCGCGCGGCAGAACTCTGGAAACACCATATATTTT. It yields the protein CAIARQNSGNTIYF.

The chain recombines TRBV5-1 with TRBJ2-7; D is tentatively TRBD1 or TRBD2 (5 bases each). V gave up 4 bases and J gave up 0 bases, with 11 bases separating them. CDR1 is SGHRS and CDR2 is YFSETQ in the germline V gene. CDR3 length: 14 residues. As DNA, the CDR3 is TGCGCCAGCAGCCCGGACACTAGCTCCTACGAGCAGTACTTC. This encodes CASSPDTSSYEQYF.

A note on this clone: Different DNA sequences within this sample yield the same CDR3. CDR3 DNA: TGTGCCAGCTCACCTCCCGGTCTACCCTACGAGCAGTACTTC. The encoded protein is CASSPPGLPYEQYF. V and J are TRBV18 and TRBJ2-7; D call uncertain. Deletions cut 3 bases from V and 2 bases from J, with 11 bases between. The CDR3 runs to 14 residues. Germline-derived CDR1 and CDR2 are KGHSH and LQKENI.

The chain is built from TRBV15 and TRBJ1-1; D possibly corresponds to TRBD1 (6 bases). The CDR3 loop spans 16 amino acids. Germline-derived CDR1 and CDR2 are LNHNV and YYDKDF (reference sequence). V lost 0 bases, J lost 0 bases, and 11 bases lay in between. DNA of the CDR3: TGTGCCACCAGCAGAGATCCAGGGGTCATGAACACTGAAGCTTTCTTT. It codes for CATSRDPGVMNTEAFF.

V and J are TRBV7-3 and TRBJ1-5; 7 nucleotides line up with TRBD1. The CDR3 is 14 residues long. Germline CDR1 and CDR2: SGHTA and FQGTGA. The junction had 1 base not matched to a gene; V was cut back by 5 bases and J by 0 bases. CDR3 DNA sequence: TGTGCCAGCAGCCGGGACAGTAGCAATCAGCCCCAGCATTTT. This translates into CASSRDSSNQPQHF.

The genes are TRBV28 and TRBJ2-7, with a possible D match to TRBD2 (5 bases). Trimming pared 2 bases from V and 9 bases from J, leaving 23 bases between. The V gene's germline CDR1 is MDHEN and CDR2 SYDVKM. The CDR3 has 16 amino acids. The DNA of the CDR3 is TGTGCCAGCAGTTTAGAGGGTGTGGACGCGTCGGAAAGGCAGTACTTC. This sequence encodes CASSLEGVDASERQYF.

The gene calls are TRBV27 and TRBJ1-2; no firm D call. Germline CDR1 MNHEY, CDR2 SMNVEV (reference sequence). This CDR3 contains 12 residues. V lost 3 bases to trimming and J lost 9 bases, with 11 bases between them. In nucleotides, the CDR3 is TGTGCCAGCAGTTTGTTTGGGGATAGCTACACCTTC. It specifies CASSLFGDSYTF.

J is TRBJ1-2 and V is TRBV30; no definite D call. V lost 4 bases and J lost 8, with 11 bases in between. The CDR3 consists of 11 residues. CDR1 and CDR2 from the germline V gene are GTSNPN and SVGIG (reference sequence). The CDR3 DNA follows: TGTGCCTGGAAACGGGGTGAGGGCTACACCTTC. This encodes CAWKRGEGYTF.

This clone occurred once. This sequence joins TRBV5-6 and TRBJ1-1, with D uncertain. Germline CDR1 reads SGHDT; CDR2 reads YYEEEE. This CDR3 has 15 amino acids. The V end was cut by 1 base, the J end by 0 bases, with 10 bases between. The CDR3, as DNA: TGTGCCAGCAGCTTGAACGGCGGTCTGAACACTGAAGCTTTCTTT. It specifies CASSLNGGLNTEAFF.

The chain recombines TRBV7-9 with TRBJ2-1; D unclear. The V end lost 5 bases, the J end lost 6 bases, and 20 bases lay between the germline ends. The CDR3 runs to 16 residues. Germline-derived CDR1 and CDR2 are SEHNR and FQNEAQ (reference sequence). In DNA, the CDR3 is TGTGCCAGCAGCCCTAGGGTAGACACGGTTCGCAATGAGCAGTTCTTC. Translated, it gives CASSPRVDTVRNEQFF. The whole variable domain, filled in from reference TRBV7-9 and TRBJ2-1, reads DTGVSQNPRHKITKRGQNVTFRCDPISEHNRLYWYRQTLGQGPEFLTYFQNEAQLEKSRLLSDRFSAERPKGSFSTLEIQRTEQGDSAMYLCASSPRVDTVRNEQFFGPGTRLTVL.

The gene calls are TRBV7-2 and TRBJ2-7, with 11 nucleotides matching TRBD1. This CDR3 is 13 amino acids long. After removal of 4 bases from V and 6 bases from J, the junction contained 2 bases not matched to a gene. The germline gives CDR1 SGHTA, CDR2 FQGNSA. The CDR3 spells CASSSGTGGEQYF. CDR3 DNA sequence: TGTGCCAGCAGCTCAGGGACAGGGGGCGAGCAGTACTTC.